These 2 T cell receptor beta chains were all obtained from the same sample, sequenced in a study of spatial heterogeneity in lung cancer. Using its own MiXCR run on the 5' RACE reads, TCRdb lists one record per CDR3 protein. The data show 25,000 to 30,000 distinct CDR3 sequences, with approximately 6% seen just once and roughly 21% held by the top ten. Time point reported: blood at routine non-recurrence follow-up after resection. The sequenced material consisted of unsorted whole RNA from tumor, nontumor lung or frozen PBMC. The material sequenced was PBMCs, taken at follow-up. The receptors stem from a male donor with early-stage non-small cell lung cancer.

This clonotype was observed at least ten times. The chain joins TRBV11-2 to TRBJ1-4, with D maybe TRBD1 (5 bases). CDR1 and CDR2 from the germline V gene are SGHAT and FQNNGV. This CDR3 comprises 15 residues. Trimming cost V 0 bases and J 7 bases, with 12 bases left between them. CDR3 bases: TGTGCCAGCAGCTTAGATGGCCAGGGATTTGAAAAACTGTTTTTT. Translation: CASSLDGQGFEKLFF.

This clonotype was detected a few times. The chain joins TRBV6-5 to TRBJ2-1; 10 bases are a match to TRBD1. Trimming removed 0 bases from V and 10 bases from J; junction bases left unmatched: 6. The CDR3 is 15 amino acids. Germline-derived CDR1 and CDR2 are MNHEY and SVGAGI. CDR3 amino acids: CASSYSDRGTWEQFF. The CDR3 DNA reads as TGTGCCAGCAGTTACTCGGACAGGGGGACTTGGGAGCAGTTCTTC.